Listed below are T cell receptor beta chains from one sample, sequenced in a study of T cells in Graves' hyperthyroidism and ophthalmopathy. Each CDR3 protein is one row after TCRdb ran MiXCR on the multiplex PCR reads. The table includes about 640,000 distinct CDR3 sequences, more than 20% detected once. Sequenced: blood. All receptors come from a young man with Graves' ophthalmopathy. Each CDR3 is given with its conserved first and last residue. The D gene is left open where the match is weak. Only some rows state a clone size, as once, few, many or a class for expanded clones.

>TRBV24-1|TRBJ2-5|.|.
CATGEMYQETQYF
TGTGCCACCGGGGAAATGTACCAAGAGACCCAGTACTTC
>TRBV11-2|TRBJ2-5|TRBD2|few
CASSPPGLGQETQYF
TGTGCCAGCAGCCCACCGGGACTAGGGCAAGAGACCCAGTACTTC
>TRBV2|TRBJ1-5|TRBD1|few
CASLQGRGNQPQHF
TGTGCCAGCCTACAGGGGAGGGGCAATCAGCCCCAGCATTTT
>TRBV5-1|TRBJ2-3|.|.
CASSLAGNTQYF
TGCGCCAGCAGCTTGGCCGGAAATACGCAGTATTTT
>TRBV18|TRBJ1-1|TRBD1|many
CASSPRPQGVNTEAFF
TGTGCCAGCTCACCACGTCCCCAGGGGGTGAACACTGAAGCTTTCTTT
>TRBV3-1|TRBJ2-7|.|many
CASSQSGEQYF
TGTGCCAGCAGCCAAAGTGGCGAGCAGTACTTC
>TRBV28|TRBJ1-4|TRBD1|.
CASTTGTGLNEKLFF
TGTGCCAGCACCACCGGGACAGGGCTTAATGAAAAACTGTTTTTT
>TRBV15|TRBJ2-5|TRBD1|few
CATSRDGRRGTGEETQYF
TGTGCCACCAGCAGAGATGGACGTAGGGGGACAGGGGAAGAGACCCAGTACTTC
>TRBV20-1|TRBJ1-5|.|.
CSAGSARTQPQHF
TGCAGTGCTGGAAGTGCTCGAACTCAGCCCCAGCATTTT
>TRBV5-8|TRBJ1-1|.|.
CASSLLGSRTEAFF
TGTGCCAGCAGCTTGTTAGGCAGCCGCACTGAAGCTTTCTTT
>TRBV5-1|TRBJ1-1|TRBD1|many
CASSTGQGGAAFF
TGCGCCAGCAGCACGGGACAGGGGGGAGCAGCTTTCTTT
>TRBV3-1|TRBJ2-1|.|few
CASSQGPDSNNEQFF
TGTGCCAGCAGCCAAGGTCCCGACAGTAACAATGAGCAGTTCTTC
>TRBV20-1|TRBJ2-5|.|.
CSARELLATPQETQYF
TGCAGTGCTAGGGAACTTCTAGCAACCCCTCAAGAGACCCAGTACTTC
>TRBV30|TRBJ2-5|.|many
CASEADKTQYF
TGTGCCTCTGAGGCGGACAAGACCCAGTACTTC
>TRBV27|TRBJ1-1|.|.
CASSFSPGGITEAFF
TGTGCCAGCAGTTTCTCTCCTGGGGGTATCACTGAAGCTTTCTTT
>TRBV11-1|TRBJ2-5|.|many
CASSLSRQPAYF
TGTGCCAGCAGCTTGAGCAGACAGCCAGCTTACTTC
>TRBV5-1|TRBJ1-5|.|.
CASSLVQTSNQPQHF
TGCGCCAGCAGCTTGGTACAGACTAGCAATCAGCCCCAGCATTTT
>TRBV30|TRBJ2-5|TRBD1|few
CALTGGAGQETQYF
TGTGCCTTGACAGGGGGCGCGGGGCAAGAGACCCAGTACTTC
>TRBV28|TRBJ2-1|.|many
CASSFRGNEQFF
TGCGCCAGCAGCTTTCGAGGCAATGAGCAGTTCTTC
>TRBV6-2/TRBV6-3|TRBJ2-5|.|.
CASRSSQETQYF
TGTGCCAGCAGGAGTAGCCAAGAGACCCAGTACTTC
>TRBV15|TRBJ2-3|.|.
CATSRLQGSTQYF
TGTGCCACCAGCAGACTGCAGGGGAGTACGCAGTATTTT
>TRBV4-1|TRBJ1-1|.|.
CASSQDTGLEAFF
TGCGCCAGCAGCCAAGATACGGGACTTGAAGCTTTCTTT
>TRBV29-1|TRBJ2-1|TRBD1|.
CSVHDGTVYNEQFF
TGCAGCGTCCACGACGGGACAGTGTACAATGAGCAGTTCTTC
>TRBV11-2|TRBJ2-7|.|many
CASSKSGVAYEQYF
TGTGCCAGCAGCAAATCCGGGGTGGCTTACGAGCAGTACTTC
>TRBV10-3|TRBJ2-1|TRBD1|few
CAISELWTGGLDEQFF
TGTGCCATCAGTGAGCTCTGGACAGGGGGCCTAGATGAGCAGTTCTTC
>TRBV6-2/TRBV6-3|TRBJ2-2|TRBD1|.
CASSYNAGSRDRDTGELFF
TGTGCCAGCAGTTACAACGCAGGTAGCCGGGACAGAGACACCGGGGAGCTGTTTTTT
>TRBV6-2/TRBV6-3|TRBJ1-1|.|.
CASSPGTSSALNAFF
TGTGCCAGCAGCCCCGGGACGTCATCCGCTCTGAACGCTTTCTTT
>TRBV5-4|TRBJ2-4|TRBD2|few
CASSSIAGEGIQYF
TGTGCCAGCAGCTCGATAGCGGGAGAGGGCATTCAGTACTTC
>TRBV20-1|TRBJ2-3|TRBD2|many
CSASRLAGTDTQYF
TGCAGTGCCTCTCGACTAGCGGGAACAGATACGCAGTATTTT
>TRBV30|TRBJ2-2|TRBD1|.
CAWSGGPWQGETNTGELFF
TGTGCCTGGAGTGGTGGGCCCTGGCAGGGGGAAACCAACACCGGGGAGCTGTTTTTT
>TRBV6-1|TRBJ2-5|.|few
CASSYTGSRQETQYF
TGTGCCAGCAGCTACACAGGGTCTCGCCAAGAGACCCAGTACTTC
>TRBV3-1|TRBJ1-1|.|many
CASSPPGLASEVAFF
TGTGCCAGCAGCCCCCCGGGTTTGGCCTCTGAAGTAGCTTTCTTT
>TRBV2|TRBJ2-5|TRBD2|many
CASSEGLAGAMETQYF
TGTGCCAGCAGTGAAGGGCTAGCGGGAGCGATGGAGACCCAGTACTTC
>TRBV20-1|TRBJ1-5|.|.
CSAATAYSNQPQHF
TGCAGTGCTGCAACAGCGTATAGCAATCAGCCCCAGCATTTT
>TRBV12-3/TRBV12-4|TRBJ1-1|.|many
CASSYQGSTEAFF
TGTGCCAGCAGCTACCAGGGGAGTACTGAAGCTTTCTTT
>TRBV28|TRBJ2-7|TRBD2|many
CASRSAGGQIREQYF
TGTGCCAGCAGGTCGGCGGGAGGTCAGATCCGCGAGCAGTACTTC
>TRBV27|TRBJ2-3|.|.
CASTPRPQGWLVDTQYF
TGTGCCAGCACCCCTCGTCCCCAGGGGTGGCTGGTAGATACGCAGTATTTT
>TRBV29-1|TRBJ2-7|.|.
CSVESRREQYF
TGCAGCGTTGAATCGCGCCGCGAGCAGTACTTC
>TRBV4-3|TRBJ1-1|TRBD1|.
CASSQGQGAISEAFF
TGCGCCAGCAGCCAAGGGCAGGGGGCAATATCTGAAGCTTTCTTT